This T cell receptor (beta chain) was recovered during a study of neurological immune-mediated disorders. Overall study findings and caveats: HTLV-1-associated myelopathy ranked highest for TCR clonal expansion and multiple sclerosis lowest, beneath healthy controls. Subjects shared no identical expanded-clone CDR3 amino acid sequences, suggesting private TCR-beta repertoires in all groups.

This clonotype was seen repeatedly, ten times or more. Its antigen is unknown. A 10-nucleotide random UMI tagged transcripts in template-switch 5'RACE cDNA synthesis. TCRdb processed the 5' RACE reads anew with MiXCR; each CDR3 protein has one entry. The sample lists about 79,000 distinct CDR3 sequences; approximately 14% were seen once. CDR3 size: 14 residues. Germline assignment: CDR1 DFQATT and CDR2 SNEGSKA (reference sequence). V lost 6 bases, J lost 9 bases, and 21 bases lay in between. The chain is built from TRBV20-1 and TRBJ2-1; D possibly corresponds to TRBD1 (5 bases). Sequencing was performed on PBMCs. This receptor was obtained from a woman aged 45-60 years in good health. This chain's CDR3 is CSALTPPNRIEQFF. CDR3 sequence (DNA): TGCAGTGCCCTAACCCCCCCAAACAGGATTGAGCAGTTCTTC.